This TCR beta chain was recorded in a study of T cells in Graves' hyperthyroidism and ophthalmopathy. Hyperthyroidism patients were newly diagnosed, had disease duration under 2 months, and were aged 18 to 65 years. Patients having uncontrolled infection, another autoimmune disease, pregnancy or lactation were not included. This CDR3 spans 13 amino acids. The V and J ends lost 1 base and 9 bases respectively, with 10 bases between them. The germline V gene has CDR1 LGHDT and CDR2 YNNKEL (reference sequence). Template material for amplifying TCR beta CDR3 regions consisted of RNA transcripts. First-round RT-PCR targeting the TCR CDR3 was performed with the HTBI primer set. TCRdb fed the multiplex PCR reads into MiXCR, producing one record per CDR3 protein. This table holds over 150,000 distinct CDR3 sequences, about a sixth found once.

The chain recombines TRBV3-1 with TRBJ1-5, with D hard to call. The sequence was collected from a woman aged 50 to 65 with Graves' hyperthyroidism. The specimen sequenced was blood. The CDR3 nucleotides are TGTGCCAGCAGCCAAGTAGGCCTCGTGCCCCAGCATTTT. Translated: CASSQVGLVPQHF.